This T cell receptor (beta chain) was captured in a study of shared clonotypes between healthy human individuals. Profiling relied on immunoSEQ multiplex PCR, and the TCRdb table lists in-frame clones only, not all of them. The table has some 980,000 clones, about 80% seen once. Trimming left V 7 bases short and J 2 bases short, with 21 bases between. The germline gives CDR1 MDHEN, CDR2 SYDVKM. CDR3 length equals 16 residues. This rearrangement joins TRBV28 to TRBJ2-7, with D perhaps given as TRBD1 or TRBD2 (7 bases each). This sequence was found in a man younger than 30 in good health. The sequencing sample was made of memory CD4+ T cells sorted from blood. Subset specified: CD45RA-negative fraction. The CDR3, as DNA: TGTGCCAGCACTCCTAGGGGGCGGGGGCCCACCTACGAGCAGTACTTC. Its translation: CASTPRGRGPTYEQYF.